This T cell receptor beta chain was retrieved from a study of cytomegalovirus exposure and HLA in healthy donors. Details on this clone: The antigen is not known.

TCRdb keeps only in-frame clones here, not all; method: immunoSEQ multiplex PCR. The sample shows 200,000 to 250,000 clones, 80% to 90% of them seen only once. The germline V gene has CDR1 MDHEN and CDR2 SYDVKM. Trimming shortened V by 5 bases and J by 0 bases, and 16 bases separated the two germline ends. This CDR3 is built from 17 residues. Study results and limitations: The study put around 180 TCR beta chains on its list as cytomegalovirus-associated.

The sample was PBMCs. This TCR derives from a woman under 30 in good health and CMV-seronegative. V and J are TRBV28 and TRBJ2-2; D unclear. DNA for the CDR3: TGTGCCAGCAGTCCGCCTAGGCCATTCGCGAACACCGGGGAGCTGTTTTTT. It specifies CASSPPRPFANTGELFF.